These T cell receptor beta chains were read from a single sample in a study of spatial heterogeneity in lung cancer. TCRdb used MiXCR to reprocess the 5' RACE reads, holding one entry per CDR3 protein. The data show about 100,000 distinct CDR3 sequences, 4.4% seen once. This sample comprised lung tumor tissue, obtained at surgery. These receptors originate from a male donor with early-stage non-small cell lung cancer. Each CDR3 is given with its conserved first and last residue. The order of the fields is D gene, V gene, J gene, clone size, CDR3 protein, CDR3 DNA. The D gene is left open where the match is weak. Rows give clone size only sometimes, using once, few, many, or a class for an expanded clone.

d_gene: NA; v_gene: TRBV29-1; j_gene: TRBJ2-3; abundance: many; CDR3aa: CSVIRTPADTQYF; CDR3nt: TGCAGCGTTATAAGGACTCCGGCAGATACGCAGTATTTT
d_gene: NA; v_gene: TRBV6-5; j_gene: TRBJ2-2; abundance: medium-sized; CDR3aa: CASSYSTGSVTGELFF; CDR3nt: TGTGCCAGCAGTTACTCGACTGGGTCCGTCACCGGGGAGCTGTTTTTT
d_gene: NA; v_gene: TRBV10-2; j_gene: TRBJ2-5; abundance: many; CDR3aa: CASKVQLWEETQYF; CDR3nt: TGCGCCAGCAAAGTTCAGCTGTGGGAAGAGACCCAGTACTTC
d_gene: NA; v_gene: TRBV6-1; j_gene: TRBJ1-2; abundance: many; CDR3aa: CASSVKADSYGYTF; CDR3nt: TGTGCCAGCAGTGTGAAGGCAGACTCTTATGGCTACACCTTC
d_gene: TRBD2; v_gene: TRBV9; j_gene: TRBJ2-7; abundance: many; CDR3aa: CASSLSMGEGSHEQYF; CDR3nt: TGTGCCAGCAGCCTCTCTATGGGGGAGGGATCCCACGAGCAGTACTTC
d_gene: NA; v_gene: TRBV7-2; j_gene: TRBJ1-2; abundance: many; CDR3aa: CASSHGFGYTF; CDR3nt: TGTGCCAGCAGCCACGGCTTTGGCTACACCTTC
d_gene: TRBD1; v_gene: TRBV7-9; j_gene: TRBJ1-4; abundance: NA; CDR3aa: CASTYGDSFNEKLFF; CDR3nt: TGTGCCAGCACCTACGGGGACAGTTTTAATGAAAAACTGTTTTTT
d_gene: NA; v_gene: TRBV7-2; j_gene: TRBJ2-1; abundance: many; CDR3aa: CASSFFSRAEQFF; CDR3nt: TGTGCCAGCAGCTTTTTTAGCCGTGCTGAGCAGTTCTTC
d_gene: TRBD1; v_gene: TRBV6-1; j_gene: TRBJ1-4; abundance: many; CDR3aa: CASMTGATNEKLFF; CDR3nt: TGTGCCAGCATGACAGGGGCAACTAATGAAAAACTGTTTTTT
d_gene: TRBD1; v_gene: TRBV28; j_gene: TRBJ2-7; abundance: NA; CDR3aa: CASSSPYRQGAREQYF; CDR3nt: TGTGCCAGCAGTTCCCCCTACCGTCAGGGGGCAAGAGAGCAGTACTTC
d_gene: NA; v_gene: TRBV4-2; j_gene: TRBJ1-1; abundance: many; CDR3aa: CASSQDLNQQGRGVNTEAFF; CDR3nt: TGTGCCAGCAGCCAAGATTTAAACCAGCAGGGCCGGGGAGTGAACACTGAAGCTTTCTTT
d_gene: NA; v_gene: TRBV7-6; j_gene: TRBJ2-7; abundance: NA; CDR3aa: CASSLVSQRNSYEQYF; CDR3nt: TGTGCCAGCAGCTTGGTATCCCAGCGGAACTCCTACGAGCAGTACTTC
d_gene: NA; v_gene: TRBV7-2; j_gene: TRBJ2-2; abundance: many; CDR3aa: CASSLEGGLYTGELFF; CDR3nt: TGTGCCAGCAGCTTAGAGGGGGGACTGTACACCGGGGAGCTGTTTTTT
d_gene: NA; v_gene: TRBV5-1; j_gene: TRBJ2-3; abundance: many; CDR3aa: CASSLIGASSTDTQYF; CDR3nt: TGCGCCAGCAGCTTGATTGGAGCTTCTAGCACAGATACGCAGTATTTT